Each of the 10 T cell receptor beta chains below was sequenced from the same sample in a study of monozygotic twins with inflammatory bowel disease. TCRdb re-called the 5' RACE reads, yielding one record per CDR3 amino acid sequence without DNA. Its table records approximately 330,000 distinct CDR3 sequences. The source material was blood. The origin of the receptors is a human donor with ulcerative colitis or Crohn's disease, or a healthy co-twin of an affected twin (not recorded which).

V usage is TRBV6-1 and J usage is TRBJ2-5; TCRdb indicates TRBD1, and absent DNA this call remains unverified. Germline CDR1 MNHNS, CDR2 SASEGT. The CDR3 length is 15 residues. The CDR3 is CASSEARTGMETQYF.

The CDR3 is CSVEVNRNTGELFF. The chain is built from TRBV29-1 and TRBJ2-2. Germline V gene lookup returns CDR1 SQVTM and CDR2 ANQGSEA. This CDR3 spans 14 amino acids.

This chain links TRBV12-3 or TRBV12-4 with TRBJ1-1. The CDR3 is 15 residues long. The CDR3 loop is CASSLYADMNTEAFF.

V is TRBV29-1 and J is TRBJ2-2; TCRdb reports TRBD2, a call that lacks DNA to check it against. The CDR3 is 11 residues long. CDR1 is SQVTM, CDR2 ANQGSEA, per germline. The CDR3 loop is CSAALTGELFF.

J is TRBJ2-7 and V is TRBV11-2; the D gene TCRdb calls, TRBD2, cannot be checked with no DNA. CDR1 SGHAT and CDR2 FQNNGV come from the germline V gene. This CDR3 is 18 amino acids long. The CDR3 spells CASSLESGLAGSFYEQYF.

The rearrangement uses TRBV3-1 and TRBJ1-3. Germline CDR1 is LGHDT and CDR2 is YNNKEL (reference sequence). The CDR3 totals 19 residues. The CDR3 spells CASSRIANSVSGSGNTIYF.

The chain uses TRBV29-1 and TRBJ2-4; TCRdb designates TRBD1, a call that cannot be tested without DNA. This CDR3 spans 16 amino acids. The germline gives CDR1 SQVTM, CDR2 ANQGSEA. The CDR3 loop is CSVEAGYRQGKNIQYF.

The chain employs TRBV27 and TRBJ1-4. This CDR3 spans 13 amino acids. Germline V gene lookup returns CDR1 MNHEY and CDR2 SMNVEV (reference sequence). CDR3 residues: CASSSLLNEKLFF. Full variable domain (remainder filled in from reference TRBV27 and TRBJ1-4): EAQVTQNPRYLITVTGKKLTVTCSQNMNHEYMSWYRQDPGLGLRQIYYSMNVEVTDKGDVPEGYKVSRKEKRNFPLILESPSPNQTSLYFCASSSLLNEKLFFGSGTQLSVL.

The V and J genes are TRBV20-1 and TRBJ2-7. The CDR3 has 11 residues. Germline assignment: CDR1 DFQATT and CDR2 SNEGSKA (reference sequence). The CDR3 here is CSASGNYEQYF.

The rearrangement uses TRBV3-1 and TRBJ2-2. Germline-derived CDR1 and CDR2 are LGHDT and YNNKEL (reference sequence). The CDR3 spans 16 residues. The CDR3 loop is CASSQELANPTGELFF.